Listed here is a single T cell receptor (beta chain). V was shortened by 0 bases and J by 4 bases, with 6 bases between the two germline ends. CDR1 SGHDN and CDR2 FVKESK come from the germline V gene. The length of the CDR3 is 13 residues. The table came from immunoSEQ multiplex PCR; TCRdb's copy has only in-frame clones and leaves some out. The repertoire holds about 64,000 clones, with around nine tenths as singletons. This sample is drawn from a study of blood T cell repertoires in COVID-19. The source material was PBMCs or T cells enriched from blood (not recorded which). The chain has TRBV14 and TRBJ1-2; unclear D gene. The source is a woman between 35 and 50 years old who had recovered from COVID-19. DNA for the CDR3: TGTGCCAGCAGCCAAGACCTTTTCTATGGCTACACCTTC. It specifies CASSQDLFYGYTF.